A selection of T cell receptor beta chains follows, all from one sample in a study of graft-versus-host responses after intestinal transplantation. The method was immunoSEQ multiplex PCR; TCRdb's version includes in-frame clones alone and lacks a portion of them. Of tens of thousands of clones in the sample, around three quarters were seen once. This sample comprised ileum tissue, obtained 12 days after intestinal transplant. The receptors here all came from a human patient who received an intestinal transplant, so some T cells may come from the graft donor. The CDR3 runs from the conserved cysteine through the conserved F or W. A D gene is named only where the DNA matches it firmly. Clone size is shown for a subset of rows, as once, few, many or a class of expanded clone.

v_gene	abundance	j_gene	d_gene	len	CDR3nt	CDR3aa
TRBV7-3	.	TRBJ2-3	TRBD1	14	TGTGCCAGCAGCCAGGACAGGGTGGTAGATACGCAGTATTTT	CASSQDRVVDTQYF
TRBV7-9	.	TRBJ2-5	.	13	TGTGCCAGCAGCCTTAACAGACAAGAGACCCAGTACTTC	CASSLNRQETQYF
TRBV7-2	.	TRBJ2-7	TRBD2	16	TGTGCCAGCAGCTTAGTCCCTAGCGGGGGACCCTACGAGCAGTACTTC	CASSLVPSGGPYEQYF
TRBV19	.	TRBJ2-2	.	11	TGTGCCACGGCGGGGACCGGGGAGCTGTTTTTT	CATAGTGELFF
TRBV5-4	.	TRBJ2-1	TRBD2	15	TGTGCCAGCAGCCGAGGGGGACTAGATTTCCATGAGCAGTTCTTC	CASSRGGLDFHEQFF
TRBV27	.	TRBJ2-7	.	13	TGTGCCAGCACTCAATACCAGGGTTACGAGCAGTACTTC	CASTQYQGYEQYF
TRBV7-3	.	TRBJ2-3	TRBD2	15	TGTGCCAGCAGCTTATCTAGCGGGGGAACGGATACGCAGTATTTT	CASSLSSGGTDTQYF
TRBV6-1	.	TRBJ1-6	TRBD1	15	TGTGCCAGCAGTGTACAGGGGGCGGGCAATTCACCCCTCCACTTT	CASSVQGAGNSPLHF
TRBV6-5	.	TRBJ2-1	TRBD1	15	TGTGCCAGCAGCTGGGACAGCCTAGGGGACAATGAGCAGTTCTTC	CASSWDSLGDNEQFF
TRBV6-4	.	TRBJ2-1	TRBD2	15	TGTGCCAGCAGTGACGGACTAGCGGGAGGGAATGAGCAGTTCTTC	CASSDGLAGGNEQFF
TRBV9	.	TRBJ2-3	TRBD2	14	TGTGCCAGCAGCGCCGGGACTAGCGATTTTTTGCAGTATTTT	CASSAGTSDFLQYF
TRBV6-5	.	TRBJ1-6	TRBD1	15	TGTGCCAGCAGAAGAGACAGGGCGGAGAATTCACCCCTCCACTTT	CASRRDRAENSPLHF
TRBV7-2	.	TRBJ2-7	TRBD1	15	TGTGCCAGCAGCTTAGGAGGGGACAGGCCCTACGAGCAGTACTTC	CASSLGGDRPYEQYF
TRBV11-1	.	TRBJ2-1	.	16	TGTGCCAGCAGCCCAAGAGGCGGGGGCGACTACAATGAGCAGTTCTTC	CASSPRGGGDYNEQFF
TRBV7-8	.	TRBJ2-5	.	16	TGTGCCAGCAGCGTAACGTTGGGGGGTGGTAAGGAGACCCAGTACTTC	CASSVTLGGGKETQYF
TRBV6-1	.	TRBJ2-1	TRBD1	13	TGTGCCACCCGACAGGGGGCTCACAATGAGCAGTTCTTC	CATRQGAHNEQFF
TRBV6-1	.	TRBJ1-2	TRBD1	14	TGTGCCAGCAGCCCCGGGACAGGGGCCTATGGCTACACCTTC	CASSPGTGAYGYTF
TRBV5-4	.	TRBJ2-3	TRBD2	18	TGTGCCAGCAGCTCCCACTCCCAGCGGGGGGGTCCGACAGATACGCAGTATTTT	CASSSHSQRGGPTDTQYF
TRBV6-6	.	TRBJ2-1	TRBD2	14	TGTGCCAGCAGTTCCCCGACTAGCGTCAATGAGCAGTTCTTC	CASSSPTSVNEQFF
TRBV25-1	.	TRBJ2-3	.	17	TGTGCCAGCAGTGAAGTGAATGGGGTGGGGAGCCCCGATACGCAGTATTTT	CASSEVNGVGSPDTQYF
TRBV9	.	TRBJ2-5	.	13	TGTGCCAGCAGCGTAGCTAGGAGAGAGACCCAGTACTTC	CASSVARRETQYF
TRBV6-5	.	TRBJ2-3	TRBD2	16	TGTGCCAGCAGTTACTCGCCTAGCGGGGGGGGAAATACGCAGTATTTT	CASSYSPSGGGNTQYF
TRBV30	few	TRBJ2-4	TRBD2	14	TGTGCCTGGAACGTAGCGGGAGTCAAAAACATTCAGTACTTC	CAWNVAGVKNIQYF
TRBV9	.	TRBJ1-3	.	15	TGTGCCAGCAGCCCCCTGCACATGATCGGAAACACCATATATTTT	CASSPLHMIGNTIYF
TRBV6-1	.	TRBJ1-6	.	16	TGTGCCAGCAGTGCCTATGGGAGCTCCTATAATTCACCCCTCCACTTT	CASSAYGSSYNSPLHF
TRBV6-5	.	TRBJ1-2	.	15	TGTGCCAGCAGTTACTCCCCAGGGGAACCCTATGGCTACACCTTC	CASSYSPGEPYGYTF
TRBV15	.	TRBJ1-4	.	13	TGTGCCACCAGCCGGCGGGGCGGTGAAAAACTGTTTTTT	CATSRRGGEKLFF
TRBV4-2	.	TRBJ2-3	TRBD2	13	TGTGCCAGCAGCCAAGGGCTAGCGGGTACGCAGTATTTT	CASSQGLAGTQYF
TRBV7-2	.	TRBJ2-3	.	15	TGTGCCAGCAGCTCAATCCTGCGGGTAACGAATACGCAGTATTTT	CASSSILRVTNTQYF
TRBV6-6	.	TRBJ2-5	TRBD1	16	TGTGCCAGCAGGATCCTCCAGGGGGCAGGGAGAGAGACCCAGTACTTC	CASRILQGAGRETQYF
TRBV7-9	.	TRBJ2-7	.	15	TGTGCCAGCAGCTTAGAAAGAGGTTGGCTCTACGAGCAGTACTTC	CASSLERGWLYEQYF
TRBV7-6	.	TRBJ1-5	.	16	TGTGCCAGCAGCTTAACTTCAGGGCCTTTCAATCAGCCCCAGCATTTT	CASSLTSGPFNQPQHF
TRBV6-5	.	TRBJ1-6	TRBD1	13	TGTGCCAGCACCCCAGGGGGTAATTCACCCCTCCACTTT	CASTPGGNSPLHF
TRBV2	.	TRBJ2-1	TRBD1	15	TGTGCCAGCTGCCAGGACAGGGTGGGAGGCAATGAGCAGTTCTTC	CASCQDRVGGNEQFF
TRBV4-1	.	TRBJ2-1	TRBD2	17	TGCGCCAGCAGCCAAGACATAGCGGGGGGGCTCGACAATGAGCAGTTCTTC	CASSQDIAGGLDNEQFF
TRBV7-7	.	TRBJ1-2	TRBD1	15	TGTGCTAGCACAGACTCCGGGACAGAACCTCTTGGCTACACCTTC	CASTDSGTEPLGYTF
TRBV4-2	.	TRBJ1-1	TRBD1	15	TGTGCCAGCAGCCAAGATAGGACAGGGAACACTGAAGCTTTCTTT	CASSQDRTGNTEAFF